This paragraph reports one T cell receptor beta chain. Antigen unknown. The data derive from a study of T cell responses to AZD1222 COVID-19 vaccine. Study-wide points: Repertoire collection took place solely once the T cell response had peaked. Nearly half of spike-specific TCRs reportedly target unmutated variant regions. Spike-specific TCR breadth and depth grew following two AZD1222 doses. Along spike, vaccine-associated CD4 TCRs were found throughout, with dominance at 160-218 and 743-854.

The data were produced by immunoSEQ multiplex PCR, yet TCRdb's version contains in-frame clones alone and is incomplete. The sample records some 100,000 clones, around 89% being singletons. The CDR3 spans 15 residues. Germline assignment: CDR1 ENHRY and CDR2 SYGVKD. The V and J ends lost 2 bases and 1 base, in that order; junction bases with no gene match: 1. The clonotype comes from an adult who received the AZD1222 COVID-19 vaccine. The sample in question was peripheral blood, obtained 28 days after the second AZD1222 dose. The chain employs TRBV10-3 and TRBJ2-7, with 11 bases identical to TRBD2. CDR3 in amino acids: CAISEGLAGSYEQYF. The CDR3 coding sequence is TGTGCCATCAGTGAGGGACTAGCGGGTTCCTACGAGCAGTACTTC.